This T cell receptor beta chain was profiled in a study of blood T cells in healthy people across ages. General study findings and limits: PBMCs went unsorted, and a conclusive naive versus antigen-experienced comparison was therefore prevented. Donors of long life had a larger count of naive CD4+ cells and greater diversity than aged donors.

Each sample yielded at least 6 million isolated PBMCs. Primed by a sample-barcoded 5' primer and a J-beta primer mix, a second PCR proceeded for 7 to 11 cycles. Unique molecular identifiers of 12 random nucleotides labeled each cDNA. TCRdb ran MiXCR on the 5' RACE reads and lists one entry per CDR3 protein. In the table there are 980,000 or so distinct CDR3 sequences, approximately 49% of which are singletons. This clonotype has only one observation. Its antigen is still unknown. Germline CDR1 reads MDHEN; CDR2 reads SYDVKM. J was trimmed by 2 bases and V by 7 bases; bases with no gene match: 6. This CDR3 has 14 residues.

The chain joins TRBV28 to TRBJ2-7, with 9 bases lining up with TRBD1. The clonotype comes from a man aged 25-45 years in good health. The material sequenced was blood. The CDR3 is CASIPGTGTYEQYF. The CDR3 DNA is TGTGCCAGCATCCCCGGGACAGGGACCTACGAGCAGTACTTC.